These 8 T cell receptor beta chains share one sample of origin, sequenced in a study of neurological immune-mediated disorders. TCRdb passed the 5' RACE reads through MiXCR, listing each CDR3 protein once. Among 50,000 to 65,000 distinct CDR3 sequences, less than 6% were seen once, and the ten largest hold less than 3.5%. The source material was PBMCs. The source is a woman between 45 and 60 years old with multiple sclerosis.

The rearrangement links TRBV9 to TRBJ2-7, with a weak D call TRBD2 (5 bases). Per germline, CDR1 SGDLS and CDR2 YYNGEE. V was trimmed by 2 bases and J by 6 bases, leaving 18 bases between them. The length of the CDR3 is 15 residues. The CDR3 nucleotides read TGTGCCAGCAGCGTCGGCAGCCGAAAAGGAGGCGAGCAGTACTTC. Its translation is CASSVGSRKGGEQYF. Full variable domain (outside the CDR3, taken from reference TRBV9 and TRBJ2-7): DSGVTQTPKHLITATGQRVTLRCSPRSGDLSVYWYQQSLDQGLQFLIQYYNGEERAKGNILERFSAQQFPDLHSELNLSSLELGDSALYFCASSVGSRKGGEQYFGPGTRLTVT.

This clonotype was seen repeatedly, ten times or more. CDR3 DNA: TGTGCCAGCAGCCTCTCTCCTGACAATGAGCAGTTCTTC. As protein: CASSLSPDNEQFF. The chain has TRBV7-3 and TRBJ2-1, with D hard to call. The CDR3 is made up of 13 amino acids. The germline V gene has CDR1 SGHTA and CDR2 FQGTGA. Trimming took 5 bases from V and 5 from J, leaving 10 bases between them.

There are many counts of this clonotype. The chain couples TRBV29-1 to TRBJ2-3, with TRBD2 matching over 11 bases. Germline CDR1 reads SQVTM; CDR2 reads ANQGSEA. V dropped 7 bases and J dropped 3; count of bases not matched to a gene: 12. There are 16 residues in the CDR3. The CDR3, as DNA: TGCAGCGCCATCAAGGCTAGCGGGGGGAGGACAGATACGCAGTATTTT. This gives the protein CSAIKASGGRTDTQYF.

This clonotype was observed many times. This chain's CDR3 is CASSQDRNQPQHF. The CDR3 region has the DNA TGCGCCAGCAGCCAAGACAGAAATCAGCCCCAGCATTTT. The chain links TRBV4-3 to TRBJ1-5; D is uncertain. V was shortened by 0 bases and J by 4 bases, with 4 bases between the two germline ends. Germline lookup yields CDR1 LGHNA and CDR2 YSLEER. The CDR3 is 13 residues long.

This clonotype was counted at least ten times. The chain has TRBV11-3 and TRBJ2-7; weak D call: TRBD1 (5 bases). The length of the CDR3 is 12 residues. Trimming removed 6 bases from V and 2 bases from J, with 8 bases in between. Germline CDR1 is SGHNT and CDR2 is YENEEA. The CDR3 DNA sequence: TGTGCCAGCAGAAAGGACACCTACGAGCAGTACTTC. It codes for CASRKDTYEQYF.

This clonotype has a count of ten or more. The chain combines TRBV20-1 with TRBJ1-1, with D maybe TRBD1 (6 bases). The CDR3 totals 12 residues. Germline CDR1 and CDR2: DFQATT and SNEGSKA (reference sequence). V lost 1 base and J 10 bases, leaving 13 bases between the germline ends. The CDR3 loop reads CSARGGGTGAFF. The DNA of the CDR3 is TGCAGTGCTAGAGGAGGGGGAACAGGAGCTTTCTTT.

This clonotype was seen at least ten times. The rearrangement uses TRBV28 and TRBJ2-6; no reliable D call. Germline loops: CDR1 MDHEN, CDR2 SYDVKM. The CDR3 sequence is 16 residues long. Trimming took off 3 bases at V and 0 bases at J, with 9 bases between the two ends. CDR3 DNA: TGTGCCAGCAGTTTCCGACCACGCTCTGGGGCCAACGTCCTGACTTTC. It yields the protein CASSFRPRSGANVLTF.

This clonotype was counted many times. The V call is TRBV29-1, the J call TRBJ2-5; 10 bases agree with TRBD1. CDR3 length: 15 amino acids. CDR1 and CDR2 (germline): SQVTM, ANQGSEA. V shed 7 bases and J 4 bases; nucleotides not matched to a gene: 12. The CDR3 is CSGGPGQGMGETQYF. DNA of the CDR3: TGCAGCGGGGGACCGGGACAGGGGATGGGAGAGACCCAGTACTTC.